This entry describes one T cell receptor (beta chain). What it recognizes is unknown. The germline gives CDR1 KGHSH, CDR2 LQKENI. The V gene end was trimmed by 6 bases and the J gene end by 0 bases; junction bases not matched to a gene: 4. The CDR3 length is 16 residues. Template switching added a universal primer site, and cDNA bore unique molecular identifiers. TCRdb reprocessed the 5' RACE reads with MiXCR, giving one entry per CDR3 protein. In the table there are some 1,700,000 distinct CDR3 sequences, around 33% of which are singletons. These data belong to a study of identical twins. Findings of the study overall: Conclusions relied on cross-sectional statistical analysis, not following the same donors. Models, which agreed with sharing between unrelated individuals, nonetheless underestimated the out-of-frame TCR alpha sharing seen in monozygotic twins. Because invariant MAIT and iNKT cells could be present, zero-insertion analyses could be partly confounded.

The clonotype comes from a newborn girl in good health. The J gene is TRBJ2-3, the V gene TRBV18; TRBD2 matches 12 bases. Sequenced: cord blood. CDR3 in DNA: TGTGCCAGCTCGGCTCTAGCGGGGGGGAGCACAGATACGCAGTATTTT. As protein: CASSALAGGSTDTQYF.